This T cell receptor (beta chain) was found in a study of CD8+ T cells in alopecia areata. About the study: Each of the treated patients was given oral tofacitinib, 5 to 10 mg twice daily, for moderate-to-severe alopecia areata.

The study team obtained lesional scalp punch biopsies and peripheral blood from alopecia areata patients. J was trimmed by 2 bases and V by 5 bases; bases with no gene match: 4. This CDR3 is built from 15 residues. Germline V lookup: CDR1 MNHNY, CDR2 SVGAGI (reference sequence). Following extraction, RNA underwent reverse transcription to cDNA, which served as the sequencing template. TCRdb's table, derived via immunoSEQ multiplex PCR, lists solely in-frame clones and lacks some. Among 9,500 to 15,000 clones listed, 57% were seen once. The chain couples TRBV6-6 to TRBJ2-5; 11 bases match TRBD2. This sequence originates from a human donor with alopecia areata. The sequencing sample was made of skin. The CDR3 DNA reads TGTGCCAGCAGTGGGACTAGCGGAGCACAAGAGACCCAGTACTTC. Translation gives CASSGTSGAQETQYF.